Sequencing of this T cell receptor beta chain was carried out in a study of blood T cells in healthy people across ages. Study context: Every two T cells gave about one barcoded beta molecule via template switching. Whole-study results and caveats: Getting older went along with TCR beta diversity per million T cells dropping roughly linearly. Diversity figures derived from one million T cells were judged to underestimate the true value.

Next came a second PCR, run for roughly 6 to 11 cycles, which used a sample-barcoded 5' primer along with a J-beta primer mix. TCRdb reprocessed the 5' RACE reads with MiXCR, giving one entry per CDR3 protein. The sample shows around 750,000 distinct CDR3 sequences, around half of them seen only once. A remark on this clonotype: Its antigen is unidentified.

The CDR3 spans 15 residues. V was pared by 3 bases and J by 0 bases, with 5 bases of the junction left unmatched. Looked up from germline, CDR1 is SQVTM and CDR2 is ANQGSEA. Each sample yielded at least 6 micrograms of PBMC total RNA. The receptor was derived from an elderly man in good health. Material: blood. This chain connects TRBV29-1 to TRBJ2-1, with 7 bases aligning to TRBD2. The CDR3 DNA follows: TGCAGCGTTGAGACTAGCCCCCTCTCCTACAATGAGCAGTTCTTC. Amino acids: CSVETSPLSYNEQFF.